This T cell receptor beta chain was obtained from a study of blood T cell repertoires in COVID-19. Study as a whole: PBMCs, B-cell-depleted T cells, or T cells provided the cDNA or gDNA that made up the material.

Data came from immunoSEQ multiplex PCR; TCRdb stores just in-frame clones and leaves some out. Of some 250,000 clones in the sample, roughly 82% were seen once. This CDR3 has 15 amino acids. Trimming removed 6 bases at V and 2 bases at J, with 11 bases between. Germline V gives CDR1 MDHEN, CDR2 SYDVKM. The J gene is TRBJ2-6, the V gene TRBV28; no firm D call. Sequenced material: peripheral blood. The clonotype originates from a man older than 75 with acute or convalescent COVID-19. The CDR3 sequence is CASRSPSTGANVLTF. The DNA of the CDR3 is TGTGCCAGCAGGTCCCCAAGCACTGGGGCCAACGTCCTGACTTTC.